This TCR beta chain was sequenced during a study of beta chain features in type 1 diabetes. Study-level points and caveats: TCRB CDR3 length was moderately but significantly reduced in all four CD4+ subsets of Type 1 diabetes patients. Patients showed naive, central memory and Treg TCRB repertoires that appeared more similar than those of healthy donors.

V dropped 6 bases and J dropped 2 bases, with 14 bases sitting between them. CDR1 is MDHEN, CDR2 SYDVKM, per germline. This CDR3 is built from 14 residues. With respect to this clone: Its specificity is not known.

The entirety of the isolated RNA underwent reverse transcription, so expressed TCRB transcripts were sequenced. Clones were read by immunoSEQ multiplex PCR, and TCRdb kept only the in-frame ones, dropping some. The data contain roughly 450,000 clones, approximately 10% of them singletons. The clonotype originates from a woman in her late teens or twenties in good health. The specimen sequenced was naive CD4+ T cells from blood. The chain uses TRBV28 and TRBJ2-7, with D maybe TRBD1 (6 bases). The DNA of the CDR3 is TGTGCCAGCAGGGTAGGGACACCTCCCTACGAGCAGTACTTC. Amino acids: CASRVGTPPYEQYF.